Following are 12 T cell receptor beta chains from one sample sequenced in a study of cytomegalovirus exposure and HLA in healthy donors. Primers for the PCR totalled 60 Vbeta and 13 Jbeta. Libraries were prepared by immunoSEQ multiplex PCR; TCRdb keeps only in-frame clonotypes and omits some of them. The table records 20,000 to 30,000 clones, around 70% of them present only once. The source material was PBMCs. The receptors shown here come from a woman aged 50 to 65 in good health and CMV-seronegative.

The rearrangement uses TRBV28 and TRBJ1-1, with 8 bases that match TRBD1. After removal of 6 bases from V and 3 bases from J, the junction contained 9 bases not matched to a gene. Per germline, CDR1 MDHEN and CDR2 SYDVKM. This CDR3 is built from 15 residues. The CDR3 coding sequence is TGTGCCAGCAGGTCTGCAGGGGGCGAGGACACTGAAGCTTTCTTT. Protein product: CASRSAGGEDTEAFF.

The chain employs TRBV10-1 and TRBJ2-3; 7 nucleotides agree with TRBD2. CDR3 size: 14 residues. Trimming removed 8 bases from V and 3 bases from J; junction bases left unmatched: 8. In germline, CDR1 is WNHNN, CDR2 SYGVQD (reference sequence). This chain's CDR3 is CASGFPGGTDTQYF. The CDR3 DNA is TGCGCCAGCGGGTTCCCGGGGGGAACAGATACGCAGTATTTT.

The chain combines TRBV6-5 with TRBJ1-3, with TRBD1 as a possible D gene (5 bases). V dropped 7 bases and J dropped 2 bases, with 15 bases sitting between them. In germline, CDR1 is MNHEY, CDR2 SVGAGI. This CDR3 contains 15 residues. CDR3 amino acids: CASTGRISAGNTIYF. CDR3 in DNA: TGTGCCAGCACAGGGAGGATTTCAGCTGGAAACACCATATATTTT.

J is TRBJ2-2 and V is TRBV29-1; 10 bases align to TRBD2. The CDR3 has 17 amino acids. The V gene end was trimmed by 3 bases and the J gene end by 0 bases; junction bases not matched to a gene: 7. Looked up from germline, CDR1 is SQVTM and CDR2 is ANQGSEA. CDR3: CSVERSSGGTNTGELFF. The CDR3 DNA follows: TGCAGCGTTGAGAGGTCTAGCGGGGGAACGAACACCGGGGAGCTGTTTTTT.

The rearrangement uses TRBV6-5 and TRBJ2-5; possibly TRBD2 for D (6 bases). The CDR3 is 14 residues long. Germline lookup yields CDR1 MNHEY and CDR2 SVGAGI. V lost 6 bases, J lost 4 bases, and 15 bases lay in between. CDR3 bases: TGTGCCAGCAGCCTTAGCGGTTTGGGAGAGACCCAGTACTTC. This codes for CASSLSGLGETQYF.

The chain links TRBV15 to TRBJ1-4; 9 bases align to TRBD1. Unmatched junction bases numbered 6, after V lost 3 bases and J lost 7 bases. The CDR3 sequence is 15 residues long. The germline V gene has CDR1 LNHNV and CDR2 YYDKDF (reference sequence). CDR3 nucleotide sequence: TGTGCCACCAGCAGGGATACAGGGGGCAGTGAAAAACTGTTTTTT. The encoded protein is CATSRDTGGSEKLFF.

CDR3 sequence reads: CSVEEGRDRDYEQYF. The CDR3 nucleotides read TGCAGCGTTGAAGAAGGCAGGGACAGGGACTACGAGCAGTACTTC. The rearrangement uses TRBV29-1 and TRBJ2-7; 9 bases fit TRBD1. Germline CDR1 reads SQVTM; CDR2 reads ANQGSEA. The CDR3 spans 15 residues. After removal of 0 bases from V and 3 bases from J, the junction contained 6 bases not matched to a gene.

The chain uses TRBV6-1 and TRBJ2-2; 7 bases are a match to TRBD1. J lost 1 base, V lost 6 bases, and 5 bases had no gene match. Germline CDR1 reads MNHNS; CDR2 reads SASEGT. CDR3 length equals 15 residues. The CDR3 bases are TGTGCCAGCAGCCTGACAGGGAAGAACACCGGGGAGCTGTTTTTT. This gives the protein CASSLTGKNTGELFF.

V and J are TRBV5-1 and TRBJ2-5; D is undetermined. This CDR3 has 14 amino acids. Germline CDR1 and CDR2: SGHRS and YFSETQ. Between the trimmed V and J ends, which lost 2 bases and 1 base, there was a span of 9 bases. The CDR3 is CASSLSGIQETQYF. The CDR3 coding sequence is TGCGCCAGCAGCTTATCGGGTATCCAAGAGACCCAGTACTTC.

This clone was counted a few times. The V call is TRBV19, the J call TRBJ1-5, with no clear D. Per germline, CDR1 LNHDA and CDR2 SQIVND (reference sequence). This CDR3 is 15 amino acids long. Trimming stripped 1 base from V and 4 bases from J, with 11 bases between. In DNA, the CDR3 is TGTGCCAGTAGTATAGTTGCACACGGGAATCAGCCCCAGCATTTT. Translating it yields CASSIVAHGNQPQHF.

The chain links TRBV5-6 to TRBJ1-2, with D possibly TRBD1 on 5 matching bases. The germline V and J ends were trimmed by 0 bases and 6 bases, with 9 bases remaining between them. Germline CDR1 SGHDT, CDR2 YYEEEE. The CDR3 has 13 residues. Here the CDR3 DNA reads TGTGCCAGCAGCTTGGAACAGGATGATGGCTACACCTTC. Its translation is CASSLEQDDGYTF.

Here the CDR3 DNA reads TGTGCCAGTGGGGACACCCTAGGGGAGCAGTACTTC. This gives the protein CASGDTLGEQYF. The J gene is TRBJ2-7, the V gene TRBV4-2; weak D call: TRBD1 (6 bases). Trimming shortened V by 9 bases and J by 7 bases, and 16 bases separated the two germline ends. The germline V gene encodes CDR1 LGHNA and CDR2 YNFKEQ. This CDR3 spans 12 amino acids.